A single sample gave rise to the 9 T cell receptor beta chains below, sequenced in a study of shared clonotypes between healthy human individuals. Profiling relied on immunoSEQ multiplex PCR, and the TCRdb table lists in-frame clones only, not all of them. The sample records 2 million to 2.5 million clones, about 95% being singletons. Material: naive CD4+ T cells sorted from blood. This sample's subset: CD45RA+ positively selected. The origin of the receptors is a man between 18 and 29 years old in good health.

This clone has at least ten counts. The CDR3 DNA is TGTGCCAGCAGTTACTCCTCGACAGGGAACTATGGCTACACCTTC. Amino acids: CASSYSSTGNYGYTF. J is TRBJ1-2 and V is TRBV6-5, with 7 bases that match TRBD1. The germline V gene has CDR1 MNHEY and CDR2 SVGAGI. Unmatched junction bases numbered 3, after V lost 0 bases and J lost 2 bases. This CDR3 is built from 15 residues.

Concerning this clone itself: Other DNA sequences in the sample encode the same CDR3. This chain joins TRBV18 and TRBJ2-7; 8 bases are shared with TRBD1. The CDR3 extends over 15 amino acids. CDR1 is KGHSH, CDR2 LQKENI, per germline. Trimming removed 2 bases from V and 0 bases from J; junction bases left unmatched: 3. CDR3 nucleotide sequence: TGTGCCAGCTCACCAGGACAGGGCCTCTCCTACGAGCAGTACTTC. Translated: CASSPGQGLSYEQYF.

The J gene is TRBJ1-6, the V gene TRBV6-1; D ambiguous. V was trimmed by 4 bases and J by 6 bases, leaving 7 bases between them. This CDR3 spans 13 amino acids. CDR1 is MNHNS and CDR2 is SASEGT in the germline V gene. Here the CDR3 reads CASSGPGNSPLHF. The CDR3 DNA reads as TGTGCCAGCAGTGGTCCCGGTAATTCACCCCTCCACTTT.

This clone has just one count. In DNA form, the CDR3 reads TGTGCCAGCAGCTTACAGGGACAGGGAAAGAACATTCAGTACTTC. Residues: CASSLQGQGKNIQYF. The chain couples TRBV7-2 to TRBJ2-4, with 9 bases that match TRBD1. This CDR3 comprises 15 residues. The germline CDR1 and CDR2 sequences are SGHTA and FQGNSA. J lost 7 bases, V lost 2 bases, and 6 bases had no gene match.

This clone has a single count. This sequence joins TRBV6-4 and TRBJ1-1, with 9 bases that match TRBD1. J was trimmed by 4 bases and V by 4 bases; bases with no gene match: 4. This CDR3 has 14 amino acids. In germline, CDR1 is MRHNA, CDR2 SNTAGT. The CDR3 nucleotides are TGTGCCAGCAGTGCAACAGGGGGCGGCACTGAAGCTTTCTTT. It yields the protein CASSATGGGTEAFF.

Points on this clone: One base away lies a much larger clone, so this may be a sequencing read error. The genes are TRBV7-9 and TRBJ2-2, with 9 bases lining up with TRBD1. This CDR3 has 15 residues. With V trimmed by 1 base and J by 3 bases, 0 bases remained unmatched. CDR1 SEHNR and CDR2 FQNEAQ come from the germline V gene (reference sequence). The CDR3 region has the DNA TGTGCCAGCAGCTTAGGGACAGGGGACACCGGGGAGCTGTTTTTT. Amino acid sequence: CASSLGTGDTGELFF.

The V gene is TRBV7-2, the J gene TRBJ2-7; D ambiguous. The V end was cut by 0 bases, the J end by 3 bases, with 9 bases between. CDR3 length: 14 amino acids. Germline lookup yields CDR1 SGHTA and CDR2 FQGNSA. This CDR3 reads CASSLALKVYEQYF. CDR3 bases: TGTGCCAGCAGCTTAGCGCTGAAAGTCTACGAGCAGTACTTC. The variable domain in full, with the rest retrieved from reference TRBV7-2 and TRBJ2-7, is GAGVSQSPSNKVTEKGKDVELRCDPISGHTALYWYRQSLGQGLEFLIYFQGNSAPDKSGLPSDRFSAERTGGSVSTLTIQRTQQEDSAVYLCASSLALKVYEQYFGPGTRLTVT.

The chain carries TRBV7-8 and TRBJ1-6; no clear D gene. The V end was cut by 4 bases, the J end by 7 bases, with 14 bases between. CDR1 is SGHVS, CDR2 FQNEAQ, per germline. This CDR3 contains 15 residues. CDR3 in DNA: TGTGCCAGCAGCTCCACTCTAGGCGGCAATTCACCCCTCCACTTT. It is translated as CASSSTLGGNSPLHF.

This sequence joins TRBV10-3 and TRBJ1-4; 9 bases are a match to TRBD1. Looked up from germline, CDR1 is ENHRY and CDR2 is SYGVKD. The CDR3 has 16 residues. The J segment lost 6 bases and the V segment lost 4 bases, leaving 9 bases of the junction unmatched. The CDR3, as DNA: TGTGCCATCAGTGGGGGATTCGGGACAGGGCATGAAAAACTGTTTTTT. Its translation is CAISGGFGTGHEKLFF.